Below, one T cell receptor (beta chain) is given with its context. Authors' analysis steps: Reference gene primer amplification gave nucleated cell count estimates. The protocol was immunoSEQ multiplex PCR, while the TCRdb copy is restricted to in-frame clones and leaves out a portion. The V and J calls and clone size come from that table; D and trimming were worked out from the DNA. Counted here are roughly 100,000 clones, around 90% occurring once; the ten biggest clones make up roughly 5.2%. During active infection, Seattle patients enrolled and were then monitored through disease. The V end lost 5 bases, the J end lost 6 bases, and 7 bases lay between the germline ends. Germline assignment: CDR1 MNHEY and CDR2 SVGAGI. CDR3 size: 12 residues. This record comes from a study of blood T cell repertoires in COVID-19. Overall study: Spain, Italy and the United States supplied samples that represented acute and convalescent COVID-19. The cDNA or gDNA used as material had been derived from T cells, B-cell-depleted T cells, or PBMCs.

The specimen sequenced was peripheral blood. V usage is TRBV6-5 and J usage is TRBJ2-2; D might be TRBD1 (6 bases). The sequence was obtained from a woman between 50 and 59 years old with COVID-19, enrolled during active disease. CDR3 sequence (DNA): TGTGCCAGCAGTAGGACAGCCGGGGAGCTGTTTTTT. Its translation: CASSRTAGELFF.